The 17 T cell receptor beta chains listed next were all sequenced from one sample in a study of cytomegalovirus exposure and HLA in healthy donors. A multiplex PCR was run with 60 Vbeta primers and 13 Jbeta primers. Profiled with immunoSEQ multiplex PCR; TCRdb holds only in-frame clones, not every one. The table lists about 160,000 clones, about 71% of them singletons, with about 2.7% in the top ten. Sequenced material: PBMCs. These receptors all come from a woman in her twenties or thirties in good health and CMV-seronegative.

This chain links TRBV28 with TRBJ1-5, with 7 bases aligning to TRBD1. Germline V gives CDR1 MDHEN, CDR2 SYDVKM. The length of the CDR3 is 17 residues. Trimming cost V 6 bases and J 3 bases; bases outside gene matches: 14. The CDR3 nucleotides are TGTGCCAGCAGCCTACCTTTGTTCAGGGGGTTCAATCAGCCCCAGCATTTT. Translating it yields CASSLPLFRGFNQPQHF.

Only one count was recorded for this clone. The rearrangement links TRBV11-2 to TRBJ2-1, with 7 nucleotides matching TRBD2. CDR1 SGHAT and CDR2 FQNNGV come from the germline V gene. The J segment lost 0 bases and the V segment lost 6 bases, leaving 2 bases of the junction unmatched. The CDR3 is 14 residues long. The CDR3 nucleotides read TGTGCCAGCAGAAGACTAGCCTCCTACAATGAGCAGTTCTTC. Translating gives CASRRLASYNEQFF. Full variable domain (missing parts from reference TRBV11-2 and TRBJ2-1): EAGVAQSPRYKIIEKRQSVAFWCNPISGHATLYWYQQILGQGPKLLIQFQNNGVVDDSQLPKDRFSAERLKGVDSTLKIQPAKLEDSAVYLCASRRLASYNEQFFGPGTRLTVL.

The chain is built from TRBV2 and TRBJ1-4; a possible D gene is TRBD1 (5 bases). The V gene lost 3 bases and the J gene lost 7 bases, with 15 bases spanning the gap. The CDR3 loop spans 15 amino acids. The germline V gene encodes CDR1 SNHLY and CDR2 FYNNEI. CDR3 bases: TGTGCCAGCAGTGATCGGCAGGGCCATGGTGAAAAACTGTTTTTT. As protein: CASSDRQGHGEKLFF.

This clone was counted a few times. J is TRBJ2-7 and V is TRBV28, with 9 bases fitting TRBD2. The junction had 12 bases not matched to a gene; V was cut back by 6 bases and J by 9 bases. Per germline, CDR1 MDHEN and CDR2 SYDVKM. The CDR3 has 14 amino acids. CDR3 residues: CASRPVIAGVGQYF. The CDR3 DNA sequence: TGTGCCAGCAGACCCGTGATAGCGGGAGTAGGGCAGTACTTC.

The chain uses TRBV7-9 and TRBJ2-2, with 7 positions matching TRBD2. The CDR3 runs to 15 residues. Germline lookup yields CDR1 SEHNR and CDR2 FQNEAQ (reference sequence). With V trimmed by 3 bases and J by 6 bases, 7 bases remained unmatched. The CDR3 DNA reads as TGTGCCAGCAGCTTCCGCGGGAGTAAAGCCGGGGAGCTGTTTTTT. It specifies CASSFRGSKAGELFF.

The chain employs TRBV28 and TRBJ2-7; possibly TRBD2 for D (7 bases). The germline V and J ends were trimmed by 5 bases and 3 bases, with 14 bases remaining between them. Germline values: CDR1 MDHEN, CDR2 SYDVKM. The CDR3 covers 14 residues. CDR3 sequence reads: CASSISGGGYEQYF. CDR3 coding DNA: TGTGCCAGCAGTATCTCGGGGGGCGGCTACGAGCAGTACTTC.

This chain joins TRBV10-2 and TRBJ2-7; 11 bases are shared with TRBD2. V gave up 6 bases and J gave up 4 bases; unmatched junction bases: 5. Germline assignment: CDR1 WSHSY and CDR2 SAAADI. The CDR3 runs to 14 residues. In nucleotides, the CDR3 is TGCGCCAGCAGGGCCGGGACTAGCGGTTACGAGCAGTACTTC. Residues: CASRAGTSGYEQYF.

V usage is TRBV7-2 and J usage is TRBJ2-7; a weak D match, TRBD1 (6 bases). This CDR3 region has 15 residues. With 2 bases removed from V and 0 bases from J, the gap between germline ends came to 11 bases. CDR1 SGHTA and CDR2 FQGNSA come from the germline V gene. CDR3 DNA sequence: TGTGCCAGCAGCTTAAATTGGGACAACTCCTACGAGCAGTACTTC. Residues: CASSLNWDNSYEQYF.

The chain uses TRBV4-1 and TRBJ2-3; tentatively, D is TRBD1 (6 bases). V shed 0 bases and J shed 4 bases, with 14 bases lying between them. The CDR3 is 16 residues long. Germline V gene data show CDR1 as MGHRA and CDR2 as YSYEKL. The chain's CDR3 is CASSQEGTGSADTQYF. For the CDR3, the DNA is TGCGCCAGCAGCCAAGAGGGCACAGGGTCGGCAGATACGCAGTATTTT.

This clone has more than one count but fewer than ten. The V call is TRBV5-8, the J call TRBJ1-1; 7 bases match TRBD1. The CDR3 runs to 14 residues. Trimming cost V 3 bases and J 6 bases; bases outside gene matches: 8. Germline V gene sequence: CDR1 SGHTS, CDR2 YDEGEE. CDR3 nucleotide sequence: TGTGCCAGCAGCTGGGACAGCAGGTCGGCTGAAGCTTTCTTT. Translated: CASSWDSRSAEAFF.

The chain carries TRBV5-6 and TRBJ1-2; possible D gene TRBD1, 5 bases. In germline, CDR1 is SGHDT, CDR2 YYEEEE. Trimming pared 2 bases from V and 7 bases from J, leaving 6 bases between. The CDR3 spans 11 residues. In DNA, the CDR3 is TGTGCCAGCAGCTTTGACAGTGGCTACACCTTC. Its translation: CASSFDSGYTF.

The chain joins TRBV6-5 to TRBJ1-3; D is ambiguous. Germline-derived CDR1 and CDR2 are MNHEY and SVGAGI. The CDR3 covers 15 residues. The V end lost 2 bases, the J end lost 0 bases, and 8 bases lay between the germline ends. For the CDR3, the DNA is TGTGCCAGCAGTTACGACAAAAACTCTGGAAACACCATATATTTT. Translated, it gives CASSYDKNSGNTIYF.

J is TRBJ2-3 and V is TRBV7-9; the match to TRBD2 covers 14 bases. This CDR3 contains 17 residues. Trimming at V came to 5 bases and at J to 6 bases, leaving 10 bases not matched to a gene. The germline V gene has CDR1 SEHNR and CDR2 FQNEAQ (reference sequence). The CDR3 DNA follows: TGTGCCAGCAGCCTTGGACTAGCGGGAGGTTCGTGGGATACGCAGTATTTT. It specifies CASSLGLAGGSWDTQYF.

Written as DNA, the CDR3 is TGTGCCAGCAGGGAAAGGGGGCGAAGGAACTATGGCTACACCTTC. Its protein is CASRERGRRNYGYTF. The chain employs TRBV5-6 and TRBJ1-2; 7 bases match TRBD1. Germline CDR1 and CDR2: SGHDT and YYEEEE. V lost 5 bases to trimming and J lost 2 bases; unmatched junction nucleotides: 9. The CDR3 contains 15 residues.

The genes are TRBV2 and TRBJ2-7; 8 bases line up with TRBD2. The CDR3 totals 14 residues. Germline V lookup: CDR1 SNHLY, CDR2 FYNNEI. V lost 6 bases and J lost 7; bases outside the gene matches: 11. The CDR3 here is CASRGGLGRGEQYF. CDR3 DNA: TGTGCCAGCAGGGGGGGACTAGGGCGGGGGGAGCAGTACTTC.

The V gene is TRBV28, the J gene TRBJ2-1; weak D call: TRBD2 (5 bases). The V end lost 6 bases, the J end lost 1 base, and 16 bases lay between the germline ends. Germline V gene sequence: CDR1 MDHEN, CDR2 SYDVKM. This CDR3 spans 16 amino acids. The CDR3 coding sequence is TGTGCCAGCAGAATGGGTCGAACTAGTTCCTACAATGAGCAGTTCTTC. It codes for CASRMGRTSSYNEQFF.

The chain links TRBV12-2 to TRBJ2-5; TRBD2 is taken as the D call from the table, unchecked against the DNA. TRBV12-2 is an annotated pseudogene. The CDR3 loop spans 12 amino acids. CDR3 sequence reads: CASGYVVGTQYF. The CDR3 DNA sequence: TGTGCAAGCGGGTACGTCGTGGGGACCCAGTACTTC.